This T cell receptor (beta chain) derives from a study of a mutant IDH1 vaccine in newly diagnosed glioma. Study at large: Vaccines were first given 4-6 weeks after radiotherapy alone, or with temozolomide cycles. Most had both radiotherapy and temozolomide beforehand; others had only one. Study results and limitations: The study observed vaccine-induced immune responses in more than 80% of patients.

Time point noted: week 5, during vaccination. It was 300 ug of mutant IDH1 20-mer peptide that made up each vaccine dose, given with topical imiquimod. V dropped 2 bases and J dropped 4 bases, with 11 bases sitting between them. The CDR3 length is 14 residues. Germline V CDR1 and CDR2: MRHNA, SNTAGT. This clone was recorded a few times. Its antigen is currently unknown. Repertoires were generated with immunoSEQ multiplex PCR, while TCRdb's copy carries only in-frame clones and drops some. The sample gives roughly 51,000 clones, less than 85% of which show up once; 3% to 3.5% is in the top ten. The origin of this receptor is a woman in her late teens or twenties with glioma. Some clones in this sample may be carry-over from other donors' samples. The chain combines TRBV6-4 with TRBJ1-1; TRBD1 might be the D (6 bases). The sequenced sample was PBMCs, obtained from a glioma patient whose treatment included an IDH1 peptide vaccine. The CDR3 DNA sequence: TGTGCCAGCAGTGACGGGGGGGCCCCCACTGAAGCTTTCTTT. Protein: CASSDGGAPTEAFF.